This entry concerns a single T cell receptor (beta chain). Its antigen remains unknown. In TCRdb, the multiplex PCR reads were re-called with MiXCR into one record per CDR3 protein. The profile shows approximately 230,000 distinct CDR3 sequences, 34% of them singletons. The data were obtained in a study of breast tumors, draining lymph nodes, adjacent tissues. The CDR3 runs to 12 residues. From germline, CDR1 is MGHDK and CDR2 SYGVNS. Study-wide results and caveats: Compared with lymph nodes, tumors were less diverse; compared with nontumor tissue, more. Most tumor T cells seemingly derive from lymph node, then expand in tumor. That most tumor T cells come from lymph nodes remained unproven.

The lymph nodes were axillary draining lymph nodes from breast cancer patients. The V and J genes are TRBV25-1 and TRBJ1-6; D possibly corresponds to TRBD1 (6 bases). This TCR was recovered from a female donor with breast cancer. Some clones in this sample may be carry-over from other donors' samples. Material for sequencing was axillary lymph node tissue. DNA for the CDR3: TGTGCTAGAGTTAACAGGGTGTCACCCCTCCACTTT. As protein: CARVNRVSPLHF.